The present T cell receptor (beta chain) was sequenced within a study of blood T cells in healthy people across ages. Study-level results: While age rose, TCR beta diversity per million T cells dropped in a roughly linear way.

This clonotype has a handful of counts. Its antigen is not identified. Combining a sample-barcoded 5' primer with a J-beta primer mix, a second PCR ran for 7 to 11 cycles. A single record per CDR3 protein comes from TCRdb applying MiXCR to the 5' RACE reads. Of hundreds of thousands of distinct CDR3 sequences in the sample, 25% were seen once. These data were also reused for a study on T cells of mothers and their children. According to that study: The study obtained over 9.5 million TCR beta CDR3 reads per mother and about 3 million per child.

This TCR was recovered from a boy younger than 18 in good health. Sequencing was performed on blood.

Here the CDR3 reads CASSPYPGGEQYF. In DNA, the CDR3 is TGTGCCAGCAGCCCCTACCCAGGTGGCGAGCAGTACTTC. This chain links TRBV3-1 with TRBJ2-1; D unclear. The DNA end lines up better with TRBJ2-7; the J call may be wrong. Germline CDR1 is LGHDT and CDR2 is YNNKEL (reference sequence). The CDR3 is 13 residues long.